This is a list of T cell receptor beta chains from one sample in a study of OX40 agonist ivuxolimab in advanced cancers. The repertoire was sequenced with immunoSEQ multiplex PCR; TCRdb's copy has only in-frame clones and lacks some. The sample has approximately 58,000 clones, 79% seen once. The specimen comprised CD4+ or CD8+ T cells sorted from blood, sampled in a trial of the OX40 agonist ivuxolimab. The receptors derive from an adult with an advanced solid tumor such as melanoma, head and neck, liver or kidney cancer. Both conserved end residues are part of each CDR3. Size is omitted from some rows. Given values are once, few, many or a class for expanded clones.

CDR3 protein: CASNKGGLSNQPQHF; V gene: TRBV7-9; clone size: .
CDR3 protein: CASRGTGGARGYTF; V gene: TRBV2; clone size: many
CDR3 protein: CSVEGVGGRGILTDTQYF; V gene: TRBV29-1; clone size: .
CDR3 protein: CASSRQADNSPLHF; V gene: TRBV6-1; clone size: .
CDR3 protein: CASSGTSGGETQYF; V gene: TRBV10-2; clone size: .
CDR3 protein: CASSRVATNEKLFF; V gene: TRBV9; clone size: .
CDR3 protein: CASSLTVTDTQYF; V gene: TRBV5-1; clone size: .
CDR3 protein: CASSQRQAGNTEAFF; V gene: TRBV14; clone size: .
CDR3 protein: CASSLILVYDTKSYNEQFF; V gene: TRBV7-8; clone size: .
CDR3 protein: CASSKVHTEGRGHSSYNEQFF; V gene: TRBV21-1; clone size: .
CDR3 protein: CASSAGGGNQPQHF; V gene: TRBV10-2; clone size: once
CDR3 protein: CASSPMISSGELFF; V gene: TRBV4-1; clone size: .
CDR3 protein: CASSRTGKRYEQYF; V gene: TRBV19; clone size: .
CDR3 protein: CASSLVPGQGADTQYF; V gene: TRBV19; clone size: .
CDR3 protein: CASSPQTGGGYGYTF; V gene: TRBV6-4; clone size: .
CDR3 protein: CATLAGGNAYNEQFF; V gene: TRBV10-3; clone size: .
CDR3 protein: CASSLLSGISYEQYF; V gene: TRBV7-8; clone size: .
CDR3 protein: CASSQDYLARETQYF; V gene: TRBV4-1; clone size: .
CDR3 protein: CASSFQATGELFF; V gene: TRBV27; clone size: .
CDR3 protein: CASRAPGRLDEQFF; V gene: TRBV19; clone size: .
CDR3 protein: CASSLGQSYGYTF; V gene: TRBV7-9; clone size: .
CDR3 protein: CASSRRQGNTGELFF; V gene: TRBV5-6; clone size: .
CDR3 protein: CASSDGTSGKETQYF; V gene: TRBV6-6; clone size: few
CDR3 protein: CAWGELAGAPDTQYF; V gene: TRBV30; clone size: once
CDR3 protein: CASSNRGGDTQYF; V gene: TRBV7-9; clone size: .
CDR3 protein: CASSLAGTSTDTQYF; V gene: TRBV5-1; clone size: .
CDR3 protein: CASSPGQLRLSGANVLTF; V gene: TRBV18; clone size: .
CDR3 protein: CASSLASGGNTIYF; V gene: TRBV5-1; clone size: .
CDR3 protein: CASADRDQPQHF; V gene: TRBV10-2; clone size: medium-sized
CDR3 protein: CASRSGGAGETQYF; V gene: TRBV27; clone size: .
CDR3 protein: CASSLGVSYNEQFF; V gene: TRBV7-7; clone size: .
CDR3 protein: CACPSPGTGNYGYTF; V gene: TRBV30; clone size: few
CDR3 protein: CASSLQGGLYGYTF; V gene: TRBV4-1; clone size: .
CDR3 protein: CASSSDGSSYEQYF; V gene: TRBV7-6; clone size: .
CDR3 protein: CASSLEGGGGTPKNIQYF; V gene: TRBV7-9; clone size: .
CDR3 protein: CASSEEGGNEQFF; V gene: TRBV6-1; clone size: few
CDR3 protein: CASSPADRQQETQYF; V gene: TRBV28; clone size: .
CDR3 protein: CASSHTGAAFF; V gene: TRBV28; clone size: .
CDR3 protein: CASTLGGASDTQYF; V gene: TRBV19; clone size: .
CDR3 protein: CAWSSGFYGYTF; V gene: TRBV30; clone size: once
CDR3 protein: CAIRETGSGGDEQFF; V gene: TRBV10-3; clone size: .
CDR3 protein: CASSPEGSGTGSNEKLFF; V gene: TRBV9; clone size: .
CDR3 protein: CASSLAWGGYNEQFF; V gene: TRBV5-4; clone size: .
CDR3 protein: CAWTGGGQRPAFF; V gene: TRBV30; clone size: .
CDR3 protein: CASSLTQSQFF; V gene: TRBV7-2; clone size: .